What follows is one T cell receptor beta chain and its context. Antigen specificity is unknown. At the time of sampling, donors were nominally healthy, though unrecorded immune exposures were likely. This record comes from a study of cytomegalovirus exposure and HLA in healthy donors. V lost 4 bases to trimming and J lost 4 bases, with 4 bases between them. This CDR3 region has 12 residues. Germline loops: CDR1 MNHEY, CDR2 SVGAGI. PCR was performed using 60 Vbeta and 13 Jbeta primers. Profiled with immunoSEQ multiplex PCR; TCRdb holds only in-frame clones, not every one. The profile shows roughly 140,000 clones, roughly 78% of them singletons. Study-wide findings and caveats: Some public TCRs appeared in many individuals, while most sequences were rare. Productive rates of about 87% or about 30% were seen for most TCR beta V segments in an earlier analysis.

The sequence derives from a man aged 35-49 years in good health and CMV-seropositive. Source material: PBMCs. The rearrangement links TRBV6-5 to TRBJ2-2; no reliable D call. The CDR3 DNA is TGTGCCAGCAGTTTCAGCACCGGGGAGCTGTTTTTT. Its protein product is CASSFSTGELFF.